This TCR beta chain was sequenced for a study of blood T cells in healthy people across ages. Findings and limits, study-wide: Unsorted PBMC input precluded a conclusive naive versus antigen-experienced comparison.

It was with a sample-barcoded 5' primer and a J-beta primer mix that a second PCR of about 6 to 11 cycles was run. Each CDR3 protein is one row after TCRdb ran MiXCR on the 5' RACE reads. The sample holds 780,000 or so distinct CDR3 sequences, roughly 50% seen once. This clonotype appeared a few times. Antigen unknown. This TCR was recovered from a man older than 75 in good health. The specimen sequenced was blood.

The DNA of the CDR3 is TGTGCCAGCAGCCCGAGAGGACAGGGCTCCTACAATGAGCAGTTCTTC. Its translation: CASSPRGQGSYNEQFF. The chain uses TRBV7-9 and TRBJ2-1; the match to TRBD1 covers 8 bases. Germline V gives CDR1 SEHNR, CDR2 FQNEAQ (reference sequence). The CDR3 runs 16 residues. With 5 bases clipped from V and 0 bases from J, the junction kept 6 bases outside the gene matches.